What follows are 4 T cell receptor beta chains derived from one specimen sequenced in a study of post-analysis software for immune sequencing data. Antigens of these TCRs are unknown. Points from the study as a whole: In patients, TRBV5-6, TRBV5-1 and TRBV20-1 belonged to roughly five TRBV segments found more frequently than in controls.

TCR beta cDNA libraries had unique molecular identifiers. MiXCR, applied by TCRdb to the PCR reads, yields one record per CDR3 protein. In the table there are approximately 770,000 distinct CDR3 sequences, about 43% of which are singletons. The sample comprised blood. The receptors here all came from a girl aged 5 to 17 with multiple sclerosis.

Here the CDR3 DNA reads TGCGCCAGCAGCCATCAGGGGTCTGAAACCTACGAGCAGTACTTC. It is translated as CASSHQGSETYEQYF. J is TRBJ2-7 and V is TRBV4-3; D might be TRBD1 (6 bases). This CDR3 comprises 15 residues. Trimming took 3 bases from V and 2 from J, leaving 14 bases between them. Germline lookup yields CDR1 LGHNA and CDR2 YSLEER.

This clonotype showed up just once. The rearrangement uses TRBV30 and TRBJ1-6; D is possibly TRBD1 (6 bases). CDR1 is GTSNPN and CDR2 is SVGIG in the germline V gene (reference sequence). CDR3 length: 13 amino acids. The V gene lost 4 bases and the J gene lost 8 bases, with 12 bases spanning the gap. CDR3 nucleotides: TGTGCCTGGACAACAGGGTCGGATTCACCCCTCCACTTT. Encoded protein: CAWTTGSDSPLHF.

V and J are TRBV9 and TRBJ2-5, with 7 bases identical to TRBD2. The germline V gene encodes CDR1 SGDLS and CDR2 YYNGEE. The CDR3 covers 15 residues. The V segment lost 3 bases and the J segment 0 bases; nucleotides outside the gene matches: 5. As DNA, the CDR3 is TGTGCCAGCAGCGGGGGACTACTCAACCAAGAGACCCAGTACTTC. It is translated as CASSGGLLNQETQYF.

The chain combines TRBV11-2 with TRBJ1-2; D is unclear. Germline V gene sequence: CDR1 SGHAT, CDR2 FQNNGV. CDR3 length: 16 amino acids. V was trimmed by 4 bases and J by 3 bases, leaving 18 bases between them. The CDR3 loop reads CASSSLPDGSDYGYTF. Here the CDR3 DNA reads TGTGCCAGCAGCTCGCTCCCTGACGGAAGCGACTATGGCTACACCTTC.